These 18 T cell receptor beta chains were all obtained from the same sample, sequenced in a study of blood T cell repertoires in COVID-19 (dated by TCRdb to about 2020). To prepare the library, the immunoSEQ multiplex PCR assay was applied. In TCRdb, the immuneACCESS table is reduced to in-frame sequences with V and J assigned. These tables do not hold every clone; where another copy was compared, an unresolved V gene accounts for under half, and the others remain unexplained. The sample profile shows about 15,000 clones; approximately 92% of them were found once. The top ten clones comprise 7.5% to 8.5% of the sample. Source material: peripheral blood. Source of these receptors: a human donor with active COVID-19. The donor label of this sample is uncertain.

The sample holds a few counts of this clone. The chain recombines TRBV5-1 with TRBJ2-1; 12 bases match TRBD2. The length of the CDR3 is 16 residues. Looked up from germline, CDR1 is SGHRS and CDR2 is YFSETQ. V lost 4 bases, J lost 8 bases, and 10 bases stayed unmatched. The chain's CDR3 is CASSRTGTSGLYEQFF. CDR3 DNA: TGCGCCAGCAGCCGGACCGGGACTAGCGGGTTATATGAGCAGTTCTTC. Full variable domain (outside the CDR3, taken from reference TRBV5-1 and TRBJ2-1): KAGVTQTPRYLIKTRGQQVTLSCSPISGHRSVSWYQQTPGQGLQFLFEYFSETQRNKGNFPGRFSGRQFSNSRSEMNVSTLELGDSALYLCASSRTGTSGLYEQFFGPGTRLTVL.

This chain connects TRBV7-2 to TRBJ1-1; no reliable D call. Trimming left V 1 base short and J 0 bases short, with 18 bases between. Germline V CDR1 and CDR2: SGHTA, FQGNSA. The CDR3 extends over 18 amino acids. The CDR3 sequence is CASSLGGPLNPMNTEAFF. The CDR3 DNA reads as TGTGCCAGCAGCTTAGGAGGCCCGCTAAATCCGATGAACACTGAAGCTTTCTTT. Full variable domain (rest looked up from reference TRBV7-2 and TRBJ1-1): GAGVSQSPSNKVTEKGKDVELRCDPISGHTALYWYRQSLGQGLEFLIYFQGNSAPDKSGLPSDRFSAERTGGSVSTLTIQRTQQEDSAVYLCASSLGGPLNPMNTEAFFGQGTRLTVV.

V is TRBV30 and J is TRBJ2-5; TRBD2 matches at 11 bases. The CDR3 spans 14 residues. CDR1 is GTSNPN and CDR2 is SVGIG in the germline V gene (reference sequence). V was clipped by 3 bases and J by 5 bases; unmatched bases: 5. The CDR3 reads CAWSRTSGRETQYF. For the CDR3, the DNA is TGTGCCTGGAGCCGGACTAGCGGGCGGGAGACCCAGTACTTC.

J is TRBJ2-5 and V is TRBV6-5; D is perhaps TRBD1 (5 bases). V lost 6 bases and J 1 base, leaving 9 bases between the germline ends. CDR3 length: 13 amino acids. In germline, CDR1 is MNHEY, CDR2 SVGAGI. CDR3 coding DNA: TGTGCCAGCAGACCGACAGCCCAAGAGACCCAGTACTTC. Translating it yields CASRPTAQETQYF.

The rearrangement uses TRBV7-9 and TRBJ1-4; D ambiguous. Per germline, CDR1 SEHNR and CDR2 FQNEAQ (reference sequence). CDR3 length: 14 residues. The V end was cut by 1 base, the J end by 3 bases, with 6 bases between. DNA of the CDR3: TGTGCCAGCAGCTTAGTCAGATCTAATGAAAAACTGTTTTTT. Translation: CASSLVRSNEKLFF.

V and J are TRBV7-9 and TRBJ2-1, with no clear D. The ends were cut back, 1 base at V and 2 bases at J, with 12 bases in the middle. This CDR3 has 16 amino acids. In germline, CDR1 is SEHNR, CDR2 FQNEAQ (reference sequence). The CDR3 DNA follows: TGTGCCAGCAGCTTAGTCCCCCGAGATCCCTACAATGAGCAGTTCTTC. Translated: CASSLVPRDPYNEQFF.

This clone was picked up one time. The genes are TRBV3-1 (or the pseudogene TRBV3-2) and TRBJ2-7, with TRBD2 matching over 8 bases. The CDR3 length is 15 residues. Germline-derived CDR1 and CDR2 are LGHDT and YNNKEL (reference sequence). Losses at the gene ends were 0 bases for V and 9 bases for J; bases not matched to a gene: 10. In DNA form, the CDR3 reads TGTGCCAGCAGCCAAGATACTTGGGGACTAGTCGGGCAGTACTTC. The encoded protein is CASSQDTWGLVGQYF.

The V gene is TRBV5-1, the J gene TRBJ1-1; 7 nucleotides match TRBD1. This CDR3 has 16 amino acids. Germline CDR1 is SGHRS and CDR2 is YFSETQ. The V segment lost 0 bases and the J segment 1 base; nucleotides outside the gene matches: 6. CDR3 sequence reads: CASSLAPPGGNTEAFF. For the CDR3, the DNA is TGCGCCAGCAGCTTGGCCCCGCCAGGGGGGAACACTGAAGCTTTCTTT.

J is TRBJ2-5 and V is TRBV29-1; D call uncertain. V gave up 6 bases and J gave up 4 bases, with 15 bases separating them. There are 13 residues in the CDR3. Germline CDR1 and CDR2: SQVTM and ANQGSEA. The DNA for the CDR3 is TGCAGCGTCCACGCTAGGTTTGCAGAGACCCAGTACTTC. Its protein product is CSVHARFAETQYF.

The chain employs TRBV29-1 and TRBJ2-1; 14 nucleotides align to TRBD2. V shed 0 bases, J shed 12 bases, and the junction held 7 bases outside the gene matches. Germline V gene data show CDR1 as SQVTM and CDR2 as ANQGSEA. The length of the CDR3 is 15 residues. CDR3 protein: CSVEELGTSGRRQFF. CDR3 nucleotides: TGCAGCGTTGAAGAACTAGGGACTAGCGGGAGAAGGCAGTTCTTC.

The chain is built from TRBV14 and TRBJ1-2; D ambiguous. CDR3 length: 13 residues. Germline CDR1 SGHDN, CDR2 FVKESK. V gave up 5 bases and J gave up 4 bases, with 11 bases separating them. CDR3 in amino acids: CASSSGPVYGYTF. The CDR3 region has the DNA TGTGCCAGCAGCTCTGGTCCGGTCTATGGCTACACCTTC.

J is TRBJ1-5 and V is TRBV5-5; 7 bases fit TRBD1. CDR3 length equals 14 residues. CDR1 SGHKS and CDR2 YYEKEE come from the germline V gene (reference sequence). V was clipped by 4 bases and J by 7 bases; unmatched bases: 8. CDR3 sequence (DNA): TGTGCCAGCAGCCCGCAGGGGGGCGGGCAGCCCCAGCATTTT. It encodes CASSPQGGGQPQHF.

This clone was observed once. The V gene is TRBV7-9, the J gene TRBJ1-1, with D possibly TRBD1 on 5 matching bases. Trimming took off 11 bases at V and 0 bases at J, with 19 bases between the two ends. Germline V gene lookup returns CDR1 SEHNR and CDR2 FQNEAQ (reference sequence). This CDR3 is 15 amino acids long. The CDR3 loop reads CAAIDRGRLNTEAFF. Here the CDR3 DNA reads TGTGCCGCCATAGACAGAGGACGGCTGAACACTGAAGCTTTCTTT. The variable domain in full, completed from reference TRBV7-9 and TRBJ1-1, reads DTGVSQNPRHKITKRGQNVTFRCDPISEHNRLYWYRQTLGQGPEFLTYFQNEAQLEKSRLLSDRFSAERPKGSFSTLEIQRTEQGDSAMYLCAAIDRGRLNTEAFFGQGTRLTVV.

The CDR3 loop is CASSPGLAGGPSTDTQYF. The CDR3 DNA is TGTGCCAGCAGTCCAGGGCTAGCGGGGGGTCCTAGCACAGATACGCAGTATTTT. The rearrangement uses TRBV5-6 and TRBJ2-3; 11 bases fit TRBD2. Germline V CDR1 and CDR2: SGHDT, YYEEEE. The CDR3 is 18 residues long. Unmatched junction bases numbered 11, after V lost 5 bases and J lost 0 bases.

The sample holds one count of this clone. The chain combines TRBV4-3 with TRBJ1-5; possibly TRBD1 for D (5 bases). CDR1 LGHNA and CDR2 YSLEER come from the germline V gene. The CDR3 sequence is 15 residues long. V was clipped by 0 bases and J by 4 bases, with 10 bases between them. In nucleotides, the CDR3 is TGCGCCAGCAGCCAAGAGGGGGGGATTAATCAGCCCCAGCATTTT. Protein: CASSQEGGINQPQHF.

The gene calls are TRBV5-4 and TRBJ2-5; D gene uncertain. The germline gives CDR1 SGHNT, CDR2 YYREEE (reference sequence). Trimming removed 3 bases at V and 0 bases at J, with 3 bases between. CDR3 size: 12 residues. DNA of the CDR3: TGTGCCAGCAGCTCGTACCAAGAGACCCAGTACTTC. It specifies CASSSYQETQYF.

The rearrangement uses TRBV30 and TRBJ1-4; no firm D call. The CDR3 spans 16 residues. The V end was cut by 0 bases, the J end by 1 base, with 12 bases between. Germline V CDR1 and CDR2: GTSNPN, SVGIG (reference sequence). For the CDR3, the DNA is TGTGCCTGGAGTGTCCCCAGGATCGGAACTAATGAAAAACTGTTTTTT. Protein product: CAWSVPRIGTNEKLFF.

V is TRBV4-1 and J is TRBJ1-4; 10 bases align to TRBD1. The CDR3 extends over 20 amino acids. The trim removed 4 bases at V and 1 base at J, leaving 15 bases unmatched. Germline values: CDR1 MGHRA, CDR2 YSYEKL. The CDR3 nucleotides read TGCGCCAGCAGCCCTCAACTCCGGACAGGGGGTATGGTAACTAATGAAAAACTGTTTTTT. Residues: CASSPQLRTGGMVTNEKLFF.